The present T cell receptor beta chain was sequenced within a study of T cells in Graves' hyperthyroidism and ophthalmopathy. Whole-study results and caveats: Ophthalmopathy got predicted by the model a median around six months before its onset. The authors' 13 V-J model separated ophthalmopathy from stable hyperthyroidism.

This clonotype was counted between two and nine times. Its target is not known. Trimming stripped 2 bases from V and 8 bases from J, with 12 bases between. Per the germline V gene, CDR1 is KGHSH and CDR2 is LQKENI. CDR3 length: 14 residues. The study excluded patients with uncontrolled infection, other autoimmune disease, pregnancy or lactation. Diagnosis relied on clinical symptoms, serum thyroxine and TRAb, thyroid ultrasound and orbital computed tomography. RNA transcripts were the template for amplifying TCR beta CDR3 regions. First-round RT-PCR of the TCR CDR3 relied on the HTBI primer set. TCRdb re-derived calls from the multiplex PCR reads in MiXCR, one entry per CDR3 protein. The data show roughly 300,000 distinct CDR3 sequences, around 13% seen once.

This chain connects TRBV18 to TRBJ1-4; D remains unclear. The sequenced sample consisted of blood. This clonotype was sampled from a woman in her 30s with Graves' hyperthyroidism. The CDR3 DNA reads as TGTGCCAGCTCACCAACCGCGTTTGGGGAAAAACTGTTTTTT. As protein: CASSPTAFGEKLFF.